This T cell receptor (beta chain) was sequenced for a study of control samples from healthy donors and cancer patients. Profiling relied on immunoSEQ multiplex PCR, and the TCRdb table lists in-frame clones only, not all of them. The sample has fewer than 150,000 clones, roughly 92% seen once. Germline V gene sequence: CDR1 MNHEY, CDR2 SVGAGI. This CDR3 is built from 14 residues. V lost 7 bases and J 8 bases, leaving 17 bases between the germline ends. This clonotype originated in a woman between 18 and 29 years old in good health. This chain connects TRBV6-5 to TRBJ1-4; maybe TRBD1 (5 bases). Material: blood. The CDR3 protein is CASTGAGNVEKLFF. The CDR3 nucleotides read TGTGCCAGCACCGGGGCCGGGAACGTCGAAAAACTGTTTTTT.